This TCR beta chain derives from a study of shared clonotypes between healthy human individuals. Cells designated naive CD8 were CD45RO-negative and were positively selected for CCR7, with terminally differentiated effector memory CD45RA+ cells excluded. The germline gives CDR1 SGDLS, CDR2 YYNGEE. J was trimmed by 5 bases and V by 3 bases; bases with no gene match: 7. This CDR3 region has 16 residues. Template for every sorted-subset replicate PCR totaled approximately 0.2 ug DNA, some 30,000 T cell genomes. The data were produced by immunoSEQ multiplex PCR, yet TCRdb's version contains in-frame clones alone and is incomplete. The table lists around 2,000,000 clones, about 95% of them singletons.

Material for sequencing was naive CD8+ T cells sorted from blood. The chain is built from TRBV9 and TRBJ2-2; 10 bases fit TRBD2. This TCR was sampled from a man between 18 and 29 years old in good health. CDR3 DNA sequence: TGTGCCAGCAGCGCCCAGCGGGAGGGAGGGACCGGGGAGCTGTTTTTT. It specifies CASSAQREGGTGELFF.